The rows below give T cell receptor beta chains drawn from one sample of a study of monozygotic twins with inflammatory bowel disease. With the 5' RACE reads reprocessed, TCRdb shows one record per CDR3 protein and no DNA. The table lists around 450,000 distinct CDR3 sequences. The sequenced sample consisted of blood. Receptors originate from a human donor with ulcerative colitis or Crohn's disease, or a healthy co-twin of an affected twin (not recorded which). The CDR3 runs from the conserved cysteine through the conserved F or W.

CDR3aa	j_gene	v_gene	len
CASTDRGRLGQPQHF	TRBJ1-5	TRBV28	15
CSVIGRVGTEAFF	TRBJ1-1	TRBV29-1	13
CASSFPSAQGLALDYEQYF	TRBJ2-7	TRBV28	19
CASSVESIGESQYF	TRBJ2-5	TRBV9	14
CASSLGGAPDTQYF	TRBJ2-3	TRBV7-3	14
CASRSLQVSAQYF	TRBJ2-3	TRBV2	13
CASSPRLSGVNTEAFF	TRBJ1-1	TRBV6-1	16
CASSFSGRGVTEAFF	TRBJ1-1	TRBV7-3	15
CATSRDEGTATGELFF	TRBJ2-2	TRBV15	16
CASSLGEANTQYF	TRBJ2-3	TRBV5-4	13
CASSLRAGGYNEQFF	TRBJ2-1	TRBV7-3	15
CASSRTVNEQYF	TRBJ2-7	TRBV5-6	12
CASSLGVSYGYTF	TRBJ1-2	TRBV28	13
CASSLGVVNTGELFF	TRBJ2-2	TRBV7-8	15
CASSPGLLAQETQYF	TRBJ2-5	TRBV2	15
CASRFQEHYEQYF	TRBJ2-7	TRBV5-1	13
CASTTGSAEAFF	TRBJ1-1	TRBV25-1	12
CAWSVEAYEQYF	TRBJ2-7	TRBV30	12
CSARGDRRNTEAFF	TRBJ1-1	TRBV20-1	14
CARGTSMGQETQYF	TRBJ2-5	TRBV23-1	14
CSVDRSETQYF	TRBJ2-5	TRBV29-1	11
CSAPLITGQGEQFF	TRBJ2-1	TRBV29-1	14
CSANRISGGSLYNEQFF	TRBJ2-1	TRBV20-1	17
CASSPPGLGRQYF	TRBJ2-7	TRBV18	13
CASSQGPGSYNEQFF	TRBJ2-1	TRBV7-9	15
CASSLSLNTGELFF	TRBJ2-2	TRBV27	14
CASSATSGIGSGANVLTF	TRBJ2-6	TRBV4-2	18
CASSFFNEQFF	TRBJ2-1	TRBV11-2	11
CASSSISGTGAYEQYF	TRBJ2-7	TRBV12-3/TRBV12-4	16
CASSHPRDLRETQYF	TRBJ2-5	TRBV4-1	15
CASSSGQVPDYGYTF	TRBJ1-2	TRBV7-9	15
CASSISGGLSDTQYF	TRBJ2-3	TRBV7-3	15
CSARSSGRPSYNEQFF	TRBJ2-1	TRBV20-1	16
CSVPQGLETQYF	TRBJ2-5	TRBV29-1	12
CSVGGTGSDTQYF	TRBJ2-3	TRBV29-1	13
CASSLDGADYNVQFF	TRBJ2-1	TRBV11-3	15
CSAFTGGQETQYF	TRBJ2-5	TRBV20-1	13
CASSQNLGQAWGEQYF	TRBJ2-7	TRBV4-2	16
CASKDRLASTGELFF	TRBJ2-2	TRBV27	15
CASSTTGAEQYF	TRBJ2-7	TRBV5-1	12
CSVRRELRQETQYF	TRBJ2-5	TRBV29-1	14
CASRAEGRAEHSEAFF	TRBJ1-1	TRBV25-1	16
CASTSVISPNEQFF	TRBJ2-1	TRBV2	14
CASSGRENSPLHF	TRBJ1-6	TRBV21-1	13
CASSFWPTGGNEQYF	TRBJ2-7	TRBV5-5	15
CASSLGGAGQTYEQYF	TRBJ2-7	TRBV4-1	16
CASSGGNTGGLNEKLFF	TRBJ1-4	TRBV5-5	17
CATSRDGPNTGELFF	TRBJ2-2	TRBV15	15
CASSLPDVAGVLEQFF	TRBJ2-1	TRBV12-3/TRBV12-4	16
CASSLLNTAYEQYF	TRBJ2-7	TRBV7-2	14
CASSFGVASYGYTF	TRBJ1-2	TRBV12-3/TRBV12-4	14
CASSPSGGITGELFF	TRBJ2-2	TRBV7-9	15
CASSLWESEQFF	TRBJ2-1	TRBV12-3/TRBV12-4	12
CASNLAGRGHNEQFF	TRBJ2-1	TRBV28	15
CASSLGPREDEQFF	TRBJ2-1	TRBV12-3/TRBV12-4	14
CASSSPWGGRGDTQYF	TRBJ2-3	TRBV7-2	16
CASRQAGVTYEQYF	TRBJ2-7	TRBV27	14
CASSSRNWNSPLHF	TRBJ1-6	TRBV7-3	14